Listed below are T cell receptor beta chains from one sample, sequenced in a study of blood T cells in healthy people across ages. TCRdb ran MiXCR on the 5' RACE reads and lists one entry per CDR3 protein. There are about 1.6 million distinct CDR3 sequences in the sample; about 35% occur only once, and 10% to 12% lies in the top ten. The sequenced material came from blood. All receptors come from a woman under 40 in good health. CDR3s leave out the opening cysteine and the closing phenylalanine or tryptophan.

>TRBV4-1|TRBJ1-4
ASSPRDRAEKLF
>TRBV20-1|TRBJ1-2
SARVEGSGGYT
>TRBV3-1|TRBJ2-1
ASSQDPSGRAWAYNEQF
>TRBV11-2|TRBJ2-6
ASSFDGANVLT
>TRBV6-5|TRBJ2-5
ASSYGRFGRTAQETQY
>TRBV6-2/TRBV6-3|TRBJ2-7
ASSYGGYPYEQY
>TRBV7-2|TRBJ2-3
ANSLPGTDTQY
>TRBV3-1|TRBJ2-7
ASSQIGREGQY
>TRBV6-6|TRBJ2-6
ASSISSAGSGANVRT
>TRBV6-1|TRBJ2-7
ASSEGGQGGYEQY
>TRBV20-1|TRBJ2-7
SARDSASSYEQY